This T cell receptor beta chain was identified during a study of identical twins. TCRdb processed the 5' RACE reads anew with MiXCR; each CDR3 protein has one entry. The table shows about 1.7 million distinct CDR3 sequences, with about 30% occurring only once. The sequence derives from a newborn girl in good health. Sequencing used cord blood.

Here the CDR3 reads CASGSLGGSYNEQYF. The CDR3 region has the DNA TGTGCTAGTGGTTCCCTAGGGGGCTCCTACAATGAGCAGTACTTC. This chain links TRBV12-5 with TRBJ2-1, with TRBD1 identical over 7 bases. The J call may be in error: the DNA end matches TRBJ2-7 better. Looked up from germline, CDR1 is LGHNT and CDR2 is FRNRAP. The length of the CDR3 is 15 residues.